This T cell receptor (beta chain) is drawn from a study of blood T cell repertoires in COVID-19. Study-level information: Sources were T cells, B-cell-depleted T cells, or PBMCs; the material itself was cDNA or gDNA.

The trim removed 6 bases at V and 1 base at J, leaving 2 bases unmatched. The CDR3 runs to 13 residues. Germline V CDR1 and CDR2: SNHLY, FYNNEI. Authors' analysis steps: For nucleated cells, counts were estimated from reference gene primer amplification. Clones were sequenced by immunoSEQ multiplex PCR, and TCRdb holds only the in-frame ones, with some missing. V and J calls and clone size are as listed in that table; D and trimming were resolved from the DNA. In the table there are around 160,000 clones, 84% of which are singletons. In terms of age and location, participants ranged from roughly 18 to 90 years and lived in approximately 24 US areas. Which cohort a participant joined came from the clinical history participants gave. This clone was seen only a few times.

Sequences were obtained from PBMCs or T cells enriched from blood (not recorded which). This TCR was recovered from a woman in her fifties or sixties who had been exposed to COVID-19. V is TRBV2 and J is TRBJ1-1, with 7 bases identical to TRBD1. The CDR3 reads CASRDRRNTEAFF. The CDR3 coding sequence is TGTGCCAGCAGGGACAGGAGGAACACTGAAGCTTTCTTT.